This is a list of T cell receptor beta chains from one sample in a study of T-cell memory formation after mild COVID-19. Via MiXCR, TCRdb re-called the 5' RACE reads, giving one row per CDR3 protein. The sample carries 270,000 or so distinct CDR3 sequences, approximately 15% recorded once. The specimen was PBMCs or a T cell subset sorted from them (not recorded which). The receptors come from a young man who had mild COVID-19 (a few samples of this study predate the infection). Cell type and time point are not known. Both conserved end residues are part of each CDR3. D genes are given only for firm matches. The size entry is marked missing in some rows and otherwise reads once, few, many or a size class.

TRBJ2-3 | TRBD2 | - | TRBV9 | CASSSRLASRTDTQYF | TGTGCCAGCAGCTCCCGACTAGCCTCTCGCACAGATACGCAGTATTTT
TRBJ2-7 | - | - | TRBV10-2 | CASTGAGTTYEQYF | TGCGCCAGCACTGGGGCGGGGACCACCTACGAGCAGTACTTC
TRBJ1-1 | TRBD1 | many | TRBV19 | CASSDRGNTEAFF | TGTGCCAGTAGCGACAGGGGAAACACTGAAGCTTTCTTT
TRBJ2-7 | - | - | TRBV5-6 | CASSLGQAAYEQYF | TGTGCCAGCAGCTTGGGTCAGGCAGCCTACGAGCAGTACTTC
TRBJ2-1 | - | few | TRBV6-5 | CASSYSRWSYNEQFF | TGTGCCAGCAGTTACTCTAGGTGGTCCTACAATGAGCAGTTCTTC
TRBJ1-3 | - | - | TRBV28 | CASSETRRGNTIYF | TGTGCCAGCAGTGAGACCCGGAGGGGAAACACCATATATTTT
TRBJ2-7 | - | few | TRBV10-1 | CASSEGTRRHEQYF | TGCGCCAGCAGTGAGGGGACCCGTCGCCACGAGCAGTACTTC
TRBJ2-2 | - | few | TRBV9 | CASSVAGAASGGELFF | TGTGCCAGCAGCGTAGCCGGGGCCGCCAGTGGAGGGGAGCTGTTTTTT
TRBJ2-1 | TRBD1 | few | TRBV7-2 | CASSLRDRVAYNEQFF | TGTGCCAGCAGTCTCCGGGACAGGGTAGCCTACAATGAGCAGTTCTTC
TRBJ1-6 | TRBD1 | many | TRBV7-2 | CASSQRDRGTLHF | TGTGCCAGCAGCCAACGGGACAGGGGAACCCTCCACTTT
TRBJ1-1 | - | - | TRBV20-1 | CSACMGNTEAFF | TGCAGTGCTTGCATGGGGAACACTGAAGCTTTCTTT
TRBJ2-1 | TRBD2 | few | TRBV20-1 | CSAYPGGAFGNEQFF | TGCAGTGCGTACCCGGGGGGGGCCTTTGGGAATGAGCAGTTCTTC
TRBJ2-1 | TRBD2 | - | TRBV29-1 | CSVKRGARDEQFF | TGCAGCGTGAAGCGGGGGGCCCGGGATGAGCAGTTCTTC
TRBJ2-7 | - | - | TRBV5-1 | CASRTEPLSYEQYF | TGCGCCAGCAGGACAGAACCCCTCTCCTACGAGCAGTACTTC
TRBJ2-3 | - | - | TRBV2 | CASSFGGGDTDTQYF | TGTGCCAGCAGTTTTGGTGGCGGGGACACAGATACGCAGTATTTT
TRBJ2-3 | - | - | TRBV2 | CAKEGVSTDTQYF | TGTGCCAAGGAAGGGGTTTCCACAGATACGCAGTATTTT
TRBJ2-5 | - | - | TRBV5-1 | CASSLATGATQETQYF | TGCGCCAGCAGCTTGGCCACCGGGGCTACCCAAGAGACCCAGTACTTC
TRBJ2-2 | - | few | TRBV6-2/TRBV6-3 | CASTHPRFPNTGELFF | TGTGCCAGCACCCACCCCCGTTTTCCGAACACCGGGGAGCTGTTTTTT
TRBJ2-1 | - | few | TRBV9 | CASSVGTRSYNEQFF | TGTGCCAGCAGCGTAGGGACTCGTTCCTACAATGAGCAGTTCTTC
TRBJ1-6 | TRBD1 | many | TRBV2 | CASRDRASSYNSPLHF | TGTGCCAGCAGGGACAGGGCCAGCTCCTATAATTCACCCCTCCACTTT
TRBJ1-3 | - | - | TRBV12-3/TRBV12-4 | CASSKPGFGNTIYF | TGTGCCAGCAGTAAACCGGGCTTTGGAAACACCATATATTTT
TRBJ1-1 | TRBD1 | - | TRBV6-5 | CASSYSSGGETEAFF | TGTGCCAGCAGTTACTCATCAGGGGGAGAAACTGAAGCTTTCTTT
TRBJ1-2 | - | few | TRBV6-2/TRBV6-3 | CASSYGIANYGYTF | TGTGCCAGCAGTTATGGAATCGCCAACTATGGCTACACCTTC
TRBJ2-7 | - | - | TRBV20-1 | CSASDGSYEQYF | TGCAGTGCTTCGGACGGCTCCTACGAGCAGTACTTC
TRBJ2-7 | TRBD1 | few | TRBV27 | CASSDGTGDPYEQYF | TGTGCCAGCAGCGATGGGACAGGGGACCCCTACGAGCAGTACTTC
TRBJ2-7 | - | few | TRBV5-4 | CASSLGPKGSYEQYF | TGTGCCAGCAGCTTGGGGCCTAAGGGGAGCTACGAGCAGTACTTC
TRBJ2-1 | - | - | TRBV11-2 | CASSPGITSYNEQFF | TGTGCCAGCAGCCCAGGGATAACATCCTACAATGAGCAGTTCTTC
TRBJ2-2 | TRBD1 | - | TRBV7-2 | CASSLVVVDRGDGELFF | TGTGCCAGCAGCTTAGTTGTCGTGGACAGGGGCGACGGGGAGCTGTTTTTT
TRBJ1-2 | TRBD1 | few | TRBV4-3 | CASSQDPTGGYGYTF | TGCGCCAGCAGCCAAGATCCGACAGGGGGCTATGGCTACACCTTC
TRBJ1-4 | TRBD1 | few | TRBV14 | CASSRQGPNEKLFF | TGTGCCAGCAGCCGACAGGGTCCGAATGAAAAACTGTTTTTT
TRBJ2-6 | TRBD1 | many | TRBV12-3/TRBV12-4 | CASHAGQGFSGANVLTF | TGTGCCTCACACGCGGGACAGGGTTTTTCTGGGGCCAACGTCCTGACTTTC
TRBJ2-7 | - | few | TRBV12-3/TRBV12-4 | CASSQKGVVEQYF | TGTGCCAGCAGTCAGAAAGGGGTAGTCGAGCAGTACTTC
TRBJ2-3 | - | few | TRBV7-2 | CASSFSNSPGTQYF | TGTGCCAGCAGCTTTTCGAACTCGCCGGGTACGCAGTATTTT
TRBJ2-5 | TRBD1 | - | TRBV7-8 | CASSLASWDSQETQYF | TGTGCCAGCAGCTTAGCGTCTTGGGACAGTCAAGAGACCCAGTACTTC
TRBJ1-1 | - | few | TRBV28 | CASSGGFTEAFF | TGTGCCAGCAGTGGGGGGTTCACTGAAGCTTTCTTT
TRBJ1-1 | - | - | TRBV20-1 | CSARRQRMGSTEAFF | TGCAGTGCTCGAAGACAACGGATGGGGTCCACTGAAGCTTTCTTT
TRBJ1-1 | - | - | TRBV7-9 | CASSLGEPEAFF | TGTGCCAGCAGCTTAGGGGAACCTGAAGCTTTCTTT
TRBJ2-2 | TRBD2 | - | TRBV20-1 | CSASSRSGGYTGELFF | TGCAGTGCTAGTTCAAGGAGCGGGGGTTACACCGGGGAGCTGTTTTTT
TRBJ2-4 | - | - | TRBV20-1 | CSALDSGPNIQYF | TGCAGTGCGTTAGACAGCGGCCCCAACATTCAGTACTTC
TRBJ2-5 | - | - | TRBV4-2 | CASSQDYSDGTQYF | TGTGCCAGCAGCCAAGACTACAGCGATGGGACCCAGTACTTC
TRBJ1-2 | - | - | TRBV29-1 | CSDEGYYGYTF | TGCAGCGACGAGGGTTACTATGGCTACACCTTC
TRBJ2-2 | - | - | TRBV6-2/TRBV6-3 | CASSYPQGYTGELFF | TGTGCCAGCAGTTACCCTCAGGGATACACCGGGGAGCTGTTTTTT
TRBJ1-1 | - | few | TRBV20-1 | CSALGMNTEAFF | TGCAGTGCCCTTGGCATGAACACTGAAGCTTTCTTT
TRBJ2-2 | - | - | TRBV7-2 | CASSLGITGELFF | TGTGCCAGCAGCTTAGGAATCACCGGGGAGCTGTTTTTT
TRBJ2-5 | - | few | TRBV5-4 | CASSWIGGEREETQYF | TGTGCCAGCAGCTGGATAGGGGGGGAGAGAGAAGAGACCCAGTACTTC
TRBJ2-5 | TRBD1 | - | TRBV7-9 | CASSSHGTGGETQYF | TGTGCCAGCAGCTCACACGGGACAGGGGGAGAGACCCAGTACTTC
TRBJ1-5 | - | - | TRBV6-2/TRBV6-3 | CASHDQGFQPQHF | TGTGCCAGCCACGACCAGGGTTTTCAGCCCCAGCATTTT
TRBJ2-7 | TRBD1 | - | TRBV3-1 | CASSPDRGAGQYF | TGTGCCAGCAGCCCGGACAGGGGTGCCGGGCAGTACTTC
TRBJ2-1 | - | - | TRBV5-1 | CASSSGLLSGEQFF | TGCGCCAGCAGCTCGGGACTGTTGTCGGGTGAGCAGTTCTTC
TRBJ2-5 | - | few | TRBV12-3/TRBV12-4 | CASSLVASGTQYF | TGTGCCAGCAGTTTAGTGGCCTCCGGGACCCAGTACTTC
TRBJ2-3 | TRBD2 | few | TRBV7-3 | CASSGSGGLDTQYF | TGTGCCAGCAGCGGTAGCGGGGGTCTCGATACGCAGTATTTT
TRBJ2-6 | - | few | TRBV30 | CAWNVGSGANVLTF | TGTGCCTGGAATGTCGGCTCTGGGGCCAACGTCCTGACTTTC
TRBJ1-2 | - | few | TRBV6-5 | CASSYAGIYGYTF | TGTGCCAGCAGTTACGCAGGGATCTATGGCTACACCTTC